This is a list of T cell receptor beta chains from one sample in a study of Graves' ophthalmopathy and Graves' hyperthyroidism. TCRdb processed the multiplex PCR reads anew with MiXCR; each CDR3 protein has one entry. Of 560,000 or so distinct CDR3 sequences detected, 39% appear once; the ten largest clones hold 3.5% to 4.5%. The sequenced sample was peripheral blood or thyroid tissue (not recorded which). These receptors were collected from an adult man with Graves' hyperthyroidism. Each CDR3 is given without its conserved first and last residue.

v_call,cdr3_aa
TRBV15,ATSSFIQGAGNQPQH
TRBV20-1,SAKGAENQY
TRBV2,ASSAGYGTDTQY
TRBV15,ATSRGWGTGTDSYEQY
TRBV12-3/TRBV12-4,ASSPQGSESGAF
TRBV5-1,ASRFSRGRNTGELF
TRBV29-1,SVAKGFTYEQY
TRBV28,ASTQGVANEKLF
TRBV20-1,SARETPGVDEKLF
TRBV15,ATSRGQTDQPQH
TRBV27,ASSLSGPAEQY
TRBV7-2,ASSATPGEQY
TRBV24-1,ATGDSGTSGTYEQY
TRBV20-1,SATSDKPGLARTGELF
TRBV9,ASSVGKGLSSGNTIY
TRBV7-8,ASSFQAGLINNYGYT
TRBV2,ASSASTRSGTEAF